The clone carrying this TCR beta chain was detected ten times or more. Germline values: CDR1 SEHNR, CDR2 FQNEAQ (reference sequence). Trimming removed 1 base from V and 6 bases from J, with 7 bases in between. The CDR3 contains 12 residues. TCRdb fed the 5' RACE reads into MiXCR, producing one record per CDR3 protein. The sample has some 16,000 distinct CDR3 sequences, 7.5% to 9.5% seen once. This specimen belongs to a study of CD8 T cells in ankylosing spondylitis. The chain has TRBV7-9 and TRBJ2-7; unclear D gene. This sequence was found in a male donor with ankylosing spondylitis or in good health (not recorded which). The sequenced sample consisted of blood. The CDR3 is CASSLDSPEQYF. For the CDR3, the DNA is TGTGCCAGCAGCTTAGATTCCCCCGAGCAGTACTTC.